This T cell receptor beta chain was identified in a study of T-cell memory formation after mild COVID-19. On the study more broadly: Most TCR clusters belonged to a single donor.

The germline V and J ends were trimmed by 3 bases and 3 bases, with 12 bases remaining between them. The CDR3 has 14 residues. Germline V lookup: CDR1 MNHEY, CDR2 SMNVEV (reference sequence). TCRdb processed the 5' RACE reads anew with MiXCR; each CDR3 protein has one entry. The table lists 300,000 or so distinct CDR3 sequences, around 15% of them singletons. The specimen was PBMCs or a T cell subset sorted from them (not recorded which). The origin of this receptor is a man between 18 and 29 years old who had mild COVID-19 (a few samples of this study predate the infection). Cell type and time point are not known. The V call is TRBV27, the J call TRBJ2-7; no clear D gene. The CDR3 DNA sequence: TGTGCCAGCAGTTTTCTAACCACCCTCTACGAGCAGTACTTC. Protein sequence: CASSFLTTLYEQYF.